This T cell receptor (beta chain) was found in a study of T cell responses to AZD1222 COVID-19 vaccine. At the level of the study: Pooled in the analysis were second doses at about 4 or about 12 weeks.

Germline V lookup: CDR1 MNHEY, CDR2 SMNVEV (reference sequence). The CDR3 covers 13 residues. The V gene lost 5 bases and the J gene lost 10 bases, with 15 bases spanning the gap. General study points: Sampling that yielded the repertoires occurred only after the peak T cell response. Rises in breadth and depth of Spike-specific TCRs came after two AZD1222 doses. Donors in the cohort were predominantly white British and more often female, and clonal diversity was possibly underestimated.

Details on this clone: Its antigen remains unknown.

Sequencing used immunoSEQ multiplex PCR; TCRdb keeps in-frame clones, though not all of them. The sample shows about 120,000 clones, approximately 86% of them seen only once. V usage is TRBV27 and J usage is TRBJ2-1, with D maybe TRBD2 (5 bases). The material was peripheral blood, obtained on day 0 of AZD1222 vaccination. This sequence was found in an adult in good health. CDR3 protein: CASSLKPTREQFF. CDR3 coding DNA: TGTGCCAGCAGTCTTAAACCCACTAGGGAGCAGTTCTTC.